This T cell receptor (beta chain) was found in a study of beta chain features in type 1 diabetes. Overall study findings and caveats: For Type 1 diabetes patients, all four CD4+ subsets carried TCRB CDR3s that were moderately but significantly shorter. The cDNA sequencing approach could over-represent high-TCR-expressing cells.

CD45RO/CCR7/CD25/CD127/CD95/CD27 sorting isolated CD4+ naive, central memory, regulatory and stem cell-like memory cells. Over 95% purity was reached by all sorted populations. The CDR3 consists of 12 residues. Germline V gene sequence: CDR1 SQVTM, CDR2 ANQGSEA. V shed 6 bases and J shed 4 bases, with 12 bases lying between them. This clone was recorded a few times. Its antigen is not known. One base separates it from a far larger clone, so it is likely a read error. At the DNA level, this CDR3 is encoded by other sequences in the same sample as well. The whole isolated RNA underwent reverse transcription, so sequencing captured expressed TCRB transcripts. Some clones are missing from TCRdb's copy, which holds only in-frame ones; the method was immunoSEQ multiplex PCR. Altogether about 220,000 clones are present, around 9.9% being singletons, with the ten largest covering approximately 1.4%.

This receptor was obtained from a man aged 18 to 30 in good health. V and J are TRBV29-1 and TRBJ1-1; no firm D call. The specimen sequenced was central memory CD4+ T cells from blood. The CDR3 sequence is CSVRVGSTEAFF. The CDR3 nucleotides are TGCAGCGTGAGGGTAGGCAGCACTGAAGCTTTCTTT.